The T cell receptor (beta chain) described here comes from a study of response to subunit inactivated influenza vaccine. Each CDR3 protein gets one entry after TCRdb re-called the RT-PCR reads with MiXCR. The top ten clones hold less than 4% of a sample with around 480,000 distinct CDR3 sequences, approximately 17% of them seen once. Germline V gene data show CDR1 as MDHEN and CDR2 as SYDVKM. V shed 3 bases and J shed 7 bases, with 15 bases lying between them. This CDR3 is 14 amino acids long. This clonotype has more than one count but fewer than ten. Its matching antigen is unknown. General study findings and limits: Authors suggested each seasonal flu vaccination may recruit only limited numbers of new T cells.

This TCR was recovered from a man between 50 and 70 years old who received an inactivated influenza vaccine. The V call is TRBV28, the J call TRBJ2-5; no reliable D call. The sample consisted of CD4+ T cells sorted from PBMCs, taken around 25 months after vaccination. CDR3 amino acids: CASSFPGRPWTQYF. CDR3 in DNA: TGTGCCAGCAGTTTTCCGGGCAGGCCATGGACCCAGTACTTC. The entire variable domain, with the rest obtained from reference TRBV28 and TRBJ2-5, is as follows: DVKVTQSSRYLVKRTGEKVFLECVQDMDHENMFWYRQDPGLGLRLIYFSYDVKMKEKGDIPEGYSVSREKKERFSLILESASTNQTSMYLCASSFPGRPWTQYFGPGTRLLVL.